Below are 17 T cell receptor beta chains sequenced from a single sample in a study of T cell responses to AZD1222 COVID-19 vaccine. The assay was immunoSEQ multiplex PCR, and TCRdb's table has in-frame clones only and misses some. The data hold approximately 140,000 clones, with under 95% observed a single time. The specimen was peripheral blood, collected on day 0 of AZD1222 vaccination. Source of these receptors: an adult in good health.

V and J are TRBV9 and TRBJ2-2; possibly TRBD2 for D (5 bases). Looked up from germline, CDR1 is SGDLS and CDR2 is YYNGEE. Between the trimmed V and J ends, which lost 0 bases and 3 bases, there was a span of 12 bases. This CDR3 has 16 residues. The CDR3 sequence is CASSVVSGFDTGELFF. In nucleotides, the CDR3 is TGTGCCAGCAGCGTAGTATCGGGGTTCGACACCGGGGAGCTGTTTTTT.

This clone has a single count. J is TRBJ2-7 and V is TRBV6-2 or TRBV6-3; D not resolved. Trimming removed 5 bases from V and 9 bases from J, with 20 bases in between. CDR1 MNHEY and CDR2 SVGEGT come from the germline V gene. The CDR3 length is 14 residues. The CDR3 DNA reads TGTGCCAGCAGTGACGGACGGCTGGGTCTGGGGCAGTACTTC. As protein: CASSDGRLGLGQYF.

The chain has TRBV6-6 and TRBJ2-2; D unclear. This CDR3 spans 12 amino acids. V was shortened by 5 bases and J by 2 bases, with 3 bases between the two germline ends. Germline lookup yields CDR1 MNHNY and CDR2 SVGAGI (reference sequence). CDR3 protein: CASSDNTGELFF. The CDR3 DNA reads TGTGCCAGCAGTGACAACACCGGGGAGCTGTTTTTT.

V usage is TRBV21-1 and J usage is TRBJ2-3. TRBV21-1 has pseudogene status. The length of the CDR3 is 11 residues. CDR3 bases: TGTGCCAGCAGCCACGCAGATACGCAGTATTTT. Encoded protein: CASSHADTQYF.

V and J are TRBV10-1 and TRBJ2-1; 7 bases are shared with TRBD2. The germline CDR1 and CDR2 sequences are WNHNN and SYGVQD (reference sequence). The CDR3 is 17 residues long. V was clipped by 2 bases and J by 0 bases; unmatched bases: 7. CDR3 amino acids: CASSEEGGRNSYNEQFF. The CDR3 nucleotides read TGCGCCAGCAGTGAGGAGGGAGGGAGAAACTCCTACAATGAGCAGTTCTTC.

The rearrangement joins TRBV2 to TRBJ1-2, with D perhaps TRBD1 (6 bases). Trimming pared 6 bases from V and 4 bases from J, leaving 9 bases between. Per germline, CDR1 SNHLY and CDR2 FYNNEI. This CDR3 comprises 12 residues. The CDR3 spells CASRRQVYGYTF. In nucleotides, the CDR3 is TGTGCCAGCAGAAGACAGGTCTATGGCTACACCTTC.

The V call is TRBV6-2 or TRBV6-3, the J call TRBJ1-5, with D perhaps matching TRBD1 (5 bases). The CDR3 length is 18 residues. V shed 4 bases and J shed 5 bases, with 24 bases lying between them. The germline CDR1 and CDR2 sequences are MNHEY and SVGEGT. CDR3 protein: CASSSLVRDYQSYQPQHF. The DNA of the CDR3 is TGTGCCAGCAGTTCTCTCGTCCGGGACTACCAAAGTTATCAGCCCCAGCATTTT.

The CDR3 sequence is CASSELNSVLAGDTGELFF. The CDR3 DNA sequence: TGTGCCAGCAGTGAATTAAATAGCGTCCTAGCGGGAGATACCGGGGAGCTGTTTTTT. The chain couples TRBV2 to TRBJ2-2, with 10 bases matching TRBD2. J was trimmed by 5 bases and V by 2 bases; bases with no gene match: 14. CDR1 and CDR2 from the germline V gene are SNHLY and FYNNEI. This CDR3 contains 19 residues. The complete variable domain, with remaining parts taken from reference TRBV2 and TRBJ2-2, reads EPEVTQTPSHQVTQMGQEVILRCVPISNHLYFYWYRQILGQKVEFLVSFYNNEISEKSEIFDDQFSVERPDGSNFTLKIRSTKLEDSAMYFCASSELNSVLAGDTGELFFGEGSRLTVL.

The chain combines TRBV7-2 with TRBJ1-4; no firm D call. V was shortened by 1 base and J by 0 bases, with 12 bases between the two germline ends. This CDR3 has 17 residues. Germline lookup yields CDR1 SGHTA and CDR2 FQGNSA. Here the CDR3 DNA reads TGTGCCAGCAGCTTAGGCCCTTGGGAGGCAACTAATGAAAAACTGTTTTTT. Protein product: CASSLGPWEATNEKLFF.

The rearrangement joins TRBV15 to TRBJ2-1, with 12 bases matching TRBD2. Germline V CDR1 and CDR2: LNHNV, YYDKDF (reference sequence). This CDR3 contains 17 residues. The V and J ends lost 0 bases and 8 bases, in that order; junction bases with no gene match: 8. The CDR3 loop is CATSRDLRASGRDEQFF. The CDR3 DNA is TGTGCCACCAGCAGAGATCTTCGGGCTAGCGGGAGGGATGAGCAGTTCTTC.

The rearrangement links TRBV28 to TRBJ2-2; D remains ambiguous. With 2 bases removed from V and 7 bases from J, the gap between germline ends came to 8 bases. Germline V gives CDR1 MDHEN, CDR2 SYDVKM. The CDR3 runs to 13 residues. The CDR3 DNA follows: TGTGCCAGCAGTTTAAGAGTCGGCGGGGAGCTGTTTTTT. As protein: CASSLRVGGELFF.

The chain combines TRBV4-3 with TRBJ2-6, with 7 bases aligning to TRBD1. Germline CDR1 and CDR2: LGHNA and YSLEER. With V trimmed by 1 base and J by 4 bases, 4 bases remained unmatched. The CDR3 is made up of 16 amino acids. CDR3 DNA sequence: TGCGCCAGCAGCCAAGGGACAGGAGACGGGGCCAACGTCCTGACTTTC. As protein: CASSQGTGDGANVLTF.

This chain connects TRBV11-2 to TRBJ1-2; D possibly corresponds to TRBD1 (5 bases). Trimming left V 5 bases short and J 6 bases short, with 10 bases between. In germline, CDR1 is SGHAT, CDR2 FQNNGV. The CDR3 is 12 amino acids. CDR3 sequence: CASSARADGYTF. The DNA for the CDR3 is TGTGCCAGCAGCGCCAGGGCGGATGGCTACACCTTC.

The V call is TRBV7-6, the J call TRBJ2-2, with D possibly being TRBD2 (6 bases). CDR3 length equals 15 residues. Germline CDR1 and CDR2: SGHVS and FNYEAQ. With 4 bases removed from V and 0 bases from J, the gap between germline ends came to 9 bases. The CDR3 spells CASSSSGPNTGELFF. CDR3 sequence (DNA): TGTGCCAGCAGCTCCAGCGGGCCGAACACCGGGGAGCTGTTTTTT.

V and J are TRBV10-3 and TRBJ1-4; 9 positions match TRBD1. In germline, CDR1 is ENHRY, CDR2 SYGVKD. CDR3 length: 15 residues. V lost 0 bases, J lost 7 bases, and 3 bases stayed unmatched. The CDR3 nucleotides are TGTGCCATCAGTGAGTCGGGACAGGGACTTGAAAAACTGTTTTTT. This sequence encodes CAISESGQGLEKLFF.

Of note for this clone: Other DNA sequences of this sample code for an identical CDR3. The CDR3 DNA follows: TGCGCCAGCAGCTTGGGGACGGTGAACACTGAAGCTTTCTTT. Amino acids: CASSLGTVNTEAFF. The chain has TRBV5-1 and TRBJ1-1; no clear D gene. Germline V gene data show CDR1 as SGHRS and CDR2 as YFSETQ. CDR3 length: 14 amino acids. V was pared by 0 bases and J by 0 bases, with 6 bases between.

This rearrangement joins TRBV4-1 to TRBJ2-5; the D gene is possibly TRBD2 (7 bases). This CDR3 comprises 15 residues. Germline CDR1 reads MGHRA; CDR2 reads YSYEKL. V was shortened by 4 bases and J by 4 bases, with 16 bases between the two germline ends. In DNA, the CDR3 is TGCGCCAGCAGCCTGGGGGGGCCTTGGGGAGAGACCCAGTACTTC. Translating it yields CASSLGGPWGETQYF.